A single sample gave rise to the 29 T cell receptor beta chains below, sequenced in a study of response to subunit inactivated influenza vaccine. TCRdb itself ran the RT-PCR reads through MiXCR, one entry per CDR3 protein. The sample shows 600,000 to 850,000 distinct CDR3 sequences, around 13% of them seen only once. Sequences were derived from PBMCs from blood, sampled 14 days before vaccination. These TCRs come from a man aged 45-65 years who received an inactivated influenza vaccine.

The rearrangement uses TRBV5-1 and TRBJ2-3; D is unresolved. CDR3 length: 14 residues. V gave up 5 bases and J gave up 0 bases, with 10 bases separating them. Looked up from germline, CDR1 is SGHRS and CDR2 is YFSETQ. The CDR3 DNA reads TGCGCCAGCAGGCCAGGCCCTAGCACAGATACGCAGTATTTT. Translation gives CASRPGPSTDTQYF.

V and J are TRBV6-1 and TRBJ1-1; D remains ambiguous. Trimming left V 2 bases short and J 4 bases short, with 11 bases between. Per the germline V gene, CDR1 is MNHNS and CDR2 is SASEGT. The CDR3 consists of 14 residues. The CDR3 is CASSERVSGTEAFF. The CDR3 DNA sequence: TGTGCCAGCAGTGAACGGGTTAGTGGCACTGAAGCTTTCTTT.

This chain connects TRBV6-2 or TRBV6-3 to TRBJ2-5; D not certain. Germline lookup yields CDR1 MNHEY and CDR2 SVGEGT. This CDR3 contains 12 residues. Deletions cut 8 bases from V and 4 bases from J, with 11 bases between. This CDR3 is CASRTSGETQYF. The CDR3 bases are TGTGCCAGCCGGACGTCGGGAGAGACCCAGTACTTC.

This rearrangement joins TRBV11-1 to TRBJ2-3; 8 bases map to TRBD2. Germline CDR1 and CDR2: SGHAT and FQDESV (reference sequence). V dropped 4 bases and J dropped 4; count of bases not matched to a gene: 19. The CDR3 is made up of 19 amino acids. The CDR3 protein is CASSSDTQDSGILPDTQYF. CDR3 nucleotide sequence: TGTGCCAGCAGCTCCGACACACAGGATAGCGGGATTTTGCCAGATACGCAGTATTTT.

The V gene is TRBV4-3, the J gene TRBJ1-1, with 7 bases fitting TRBD1. The CDR3 is 16 residues long. The J segment lost 10 bases and the V segment lost 1 base, leaving 15 bases of the junction unmatched. Germline CDR1 and CDR2: LGHNA and YSLEER. The CDR3, as DNA: TGCGCCAGCAGCCAAGCGCCGGGACAGTCTGGTGAAGGAGCTTTCTTT. It codes for CASSQAPGQSGEGAFF.

The table lists this clonotype with many counts. Here the CDR3 reads CSALAGGYEQYF. The CDR3 DNA follows: TGCAGTGCCCTAGCGGGAGGCTACGAGCAGTACTTC. The genes are TRBV20-1 and TRBJ2-7; TRBD2 matches at 11 bases. There are 12 residues in the CDR3. V lost 6 bases, J lost 3 bases, and 1 base stayed unmatched. Germline V CDR1 and CDR2: DFQATT, SNEGSKA (reference sequence).

This clonotype appeared many times. V gene TRBV4-3 combines with J gene TRBJ1-2; D remains unclear. The V end lost 4 bases, the J end lost 5 bases, and 20 bases lay between the germline ends. This CDR3 region has 16 residues. Germline CDR1 reads LGHNA; CDR2 reads YSLEER. The CDR3 loop reads CASSPGGGDVRYGYTF. The CDR3 DNA reads as TGCGCCAGCAGCCCCGGAGGCGGCGATGTAAGATATGGCTACACCTTC.

The chain joins TRBV7-3 to TRBJ2-1, with D possibly called TRBD1 or TRBD2 (5 bases each). This CDR3 contains 15 residues. Trimming removed 2 bases at V and 3 bases at J, with 11 bases between. Germline CDR1 and CDR2: SGHTA and FQGTGA. The CDR3, as DNA: TGTGCCAGCAGCTTAGGGGGAGTCGTCTACAATGAGCAGTTCTTC. Translation gives CASSLGGVVYNEQFF.

This clonotype was seen more than once but under ten times. This rearrangement joins TRBV6-2 or TRBV6-3 to TRBJ2-6, with a possible D match to TRBD2 (6 bases). This CDR3 has 16 residues. Trimming left V 6 bases short and J 2 bases short, with 14 bases between. Germline V CDR1 and CDR2: MNHEY, SVGEGT. The DNA of the CDR3 is TGTGCCAGCAGACGGACCGGGGGAACTGGGGCCAACGTCCTGACTTTC. It encodes CASRRTGGTGANVLTF.

The sample holds many counts of this clonotype. The chain links TRBV20-1 to TRBJ2-7, with TRBD2 matching 8 bases. With V trimmed by 0 bases and J by 7 bases, 2 bases remained unmatched. The CDR3 length is 12 residues. Germline V gene lookup returns CDR1 DFQATT and CDR2 SNEGSKA (reference sequence). The CDR3 is CSARDGRGEQYF. The DNA of the CDR3 is TGCAGTGCTAGAGACGGGAGGGGAGAGCAGTACTTC.

The sample holds a few counts of this clonotype. The rearrangement joins TRBV6-2 or TRBV6-3 to TRBJ2-1, with 10 bases identical to TRBD1. The V gene end was trimmed by 6 bases and the J gene end by 8 bases; junction bases not matched to a gene: 10. There are 15 residues in the CDR3. Germline V gene lookup returns CDR1 MNHEY and CDR2 SVGEGT. Here the CDR3 reads CASRRQGATKDEQFF. CDR3 DNA: TGTGCCAGCAGAAGACAGGGGGCGACGAAGGATGAGCAGTTCTTC.

The CDR3 spells CASSKAALGEKLFF. Here the CDR3 DNA reads TGCGCCAGCAGCAAGGCGGCGCTGGGTGAAAAACTGTTTTTT. The rearrangement uses TRBV5-1 and TRBJ1-4; no reliable D call. The CDR3 consists of 14 residues. Germline lookup yields CDR1 SGHRS and CDR2 YFSETQ. V lost 4 bases to trimming and J lost 7 bases, with 14 bases between them.

Ten or more counts support this clonotype. The chain recombines TRBV28 with TRBJ1-5; 9 bases agree with TRBD1. This CDR3 region has 16 residues. V shed 5 bases and J 4 bases; nucleotides not matched to a gene: 9. Looked up from germline, CDR1 is MDHEN and CDR2 is SYDVKM. The CDR3 region is CASSESGTGHNQPQHF. The CDR3 region has the DNA TGTGCCAGCAGTGAATCAGGGACAGGGCATAATCAGCCCCAGCATTTT.

This clonotype has more than one count but fewer than ten. The chain uses TRBV4-2 and TRBJ1-1; TRBD1 matches 8 bases. The junction had 9 bases not matched to a gene; V was cut back by 1 base and J by 2 bases. The germline V gene has CDR1 LGHNA and CDR2 YNFKEQ. The length of the CDR3 is 17 residues. CDR3 loop: CASSQVTGTGGNTEAFF. DNA of the CDR3: TGTGCCAGCAGCCAAGTCACCGGGACAGGTGGAAACACTGAAGCTTTCTTT.

In its sample, this clonotype was seen many times. The rearrangement uses TRBV6-2 or TRBV6-3 and TRBJ2-1; no clear D gene. V lost 0 bases, J lost 0 bases, and 9 bases lay in between. This CDR3 has 16 amino acids. Germline CDR1 and CDR2: MNHEY and SVGEGT. The CDR3 DNA is TGTGCCAGCAGTTACTCGTCTGACGGCTCCTACAATGAGCAGTTCTTC. Translating gives CASSYSSDGSYNEQFF.

The V and J genes are TRBV9 and TRBJ2-5, with D perhaps matching TRBD1 or TRBD2 (5 bases each). Trimming left V 2 bases short and J 2 bases short, with 13 bases between. This CDR3 is built from 15 residues. Germline lookup yields CDR1 SGDLS and CDR2 YYNGEE. This CDR3 is CASSVFEGRQETQYF. The CDR3 DNA sequence: TGTGCCAGCAGCGTCTTCGAGGGGCGGCAAGAGACCCAGTACTTC.

The chain carries TRBV12-3 or TRBV12-4 and TRBJ2-7, with a tentative D call TRBD2 (5 bases). This CDR3 region has 11 residues. The V end lost 10 bases, the J end lost 12 bases, and 19 bases lay between the germline ends. For the CDR3, the DNA is TGTGCCACCTCATCCACGGGAAGTCTGTACTTC. Its translation: CATSSTGSLYF.

V is TRBV5-6 and J is TRBJ1-5, with 10 positions matching TRBD1. CDR3 length: 14 amino acids. The V segment lost 3 bases and the J segment 10 bases; nucleotides outside the gene matches: 7. Per the germline V gene, CDR1 is SGHDT and CDR2 is YYEEEE. CDR3 nucleotides: TGTGCCAGCAGCTCTCGGACAGGGGGGACCCCCCAGCATTTT. Protein sequence: CASSSRTGGTPQHF.

This clonotype was found many times. CDR3 residues: CASSYLTGGRGVYEQYF. The CDR3 nucleotides read TGTGCCAGCAGTTATCTGACAGGGGGCCGCGGAGTATACGAGCAGTACTTC. J is TRBJ2-7 and V is TRBV28, with 10 positions matching TRBD1. The CDR3 is 17 amino acids. CDR1 and CDR2 from the germline V gene are MDHEN and SYDVKM. Trimming removed 4 bases from V and 4 bases from J; junction bases left unmatched: 13.

In this sample, this clonotype turned up many times. The gene calls are TRBV7-2 and TRBJ1-2; no reliable D call. CDR1 and CDR2 from the germline V gene are SGHTA and FQGNSA. The V and J ends lost 6 bases and 0 bases respectively, with 5 bases between them. The CDR3 extends over 12 amino acids. The CDR3: CASRGANYGYTF. In nucleotides, the CDR3 is TGTGCCAGCAGGGGAGCTAACTATGGCTACACCTTC.

This clonotype came up a few times. The chain couples TRBV29-1 to TRBJ2-5, with D unresolved. CDR3 length: 13 amino acids. Germline V CDR1 and CDR2: SQVTM, ANQGSEA. CDR3 loop: CSAFGIFQETQYF. The CDR3 bases are TGCAGTGCTTTTGGGATCTTCCAAGAGACCCAGTACTTC. The whole variable domain, filled in from reference TRBV29-1 and TRBJ2-5, reads SAVISQKPSRDICQRGTSLTIQCQVDSQVTMMFWYRQQPGQSLTLIATANQGSEATYESGFVIDKFPISRPNLTFSTLTVSNMSPEDSSIYLCSAFGIFQETQYFGPGTRLLVL.

The rearrangement links TRBV7-3 to TRBJ1-3; no firm D call. The CDR3 extends over 15 amino acids. Germline CDR1 and CDR2: SGHTA and FQGTGA. V dropped 0 bases and J dropped 8 bases, with 14 bases sitting between them. The CDR3: CASSLTGIGWDTIYF. In DNA, the CDR3 is TGTGCCAGCAGCTTAACGGGAATCGGATGGGACACCATATATTTT.

V and J are TRBV27 and TRBJ2-2; D unclear. CDR3 length equals 12 residues. V was clipped by 5 bases and J by 6 bases, with 7 bases between them. CDR1 is MNHEY and CDR2 is SMNVEV in the germline V gene (reference sequence). The CDR3 nucleotides are TGTGCCAGCAGTAAGCAAGCCGGGGAGCTGTTTTTT. Translating gives CASSKQAGELFF.

A few counts support this clonotype. The chain joins TRBV24-1 to TRBJ2-7; weak D call: TRBD1 (6 bases). The CDR3 is 17 residues long. Germline V gives CDR1 KGHDR, CDR2 SFDVKD. V dropped 2 bases and J dropped 4 bases, with 20 bases sitting between them. The CDR3 DNA sequence: TGTGCCACCAGTGATTCGAGACTCCGGGACACACTTTACGAGCAGTACTTC. Its translation: CATSDSRLRDTLYEQYF.

This clonotype was observed a few times. CDR3 sequence: CSVRLRPGETQYF. The DNA of the CDR3 is TGCAGCGTGAGACTAAGGCCCGGAGAGACCCAGTACTTC. The V call is TRBV29-1, the J call TRBJ2-5, with D perhaps TRBD2 (5 bases). This CDR3 has 13 residues. V lost 6 bases and J lost 4, with 15 bases in between. Germline V gene data show CDR1 as SQVTM and CDR2 as ANQGSEA.

This clonotype was picked up a small number of times. The chain combines TRBV3-1 with TRBJ2-5; the D call may be TRBD1 or TRBD2 (5 bases each). CDR3 length: 14 amino acids. V lost 6 bases and J 1 base, leaving 12 bases between the germline ends. Germline loops: CDR1 LGHDT, CDR2 YNNKEL (reference sequence). For the CDR3, the DNA is TGTGCCAGCAGACGAACAGGAGGCCAAGAGACCCAGTACTTC. This gives the protein CASRRTGGQETQYF.

This clonotype was counted ten times or more. As DNA, the CDR3 is TGCGCCAGCAGTTTTTCACTGGGACCTCTAAGCCCTGAAGCTTTCTTT. This codes for CASSFSLGPLSPEAFF. The gene calls are TRBV4-1 and TRBJ1-1, with a possible D match to TRBD1 (5 bases). The CDR3 has 16 amino acids. Per germline, CDR1 MGHRA and CDR2 YSYEKL. Trimming left V 6 bases short and J 6 bases short, with 23 bases between.

This clonotype was seen just once. The gene calls are TRBV3-1 and TRBJ2-3; D is perhaps TRBD2 (5 bases). CDR1 LGHDT and CDR2 YNNKEL come from the germline V gene (reference sequence). The CDR3 length is 15 residues. V shed 1 base and J shed 7 bases, with 15 bases lying between them. CDR3 nucleotide sequence: TGTGCCAGCAGCCAAGTCGGTGAGGGAGACAATACGCAGTATTTT. Translation gives CASSQVGEGDNTQYF.

The gene calls are TRBV7-9 and TRBJ2-1; TRBD2 matches 11 bases. CDR3 length: 15 amino acids. Trimming removed 1 base from V and 9 bases from J; junction bases left unmatched: 5. The germline V gene encodes CDR1 SEHNR and CDR2 FQNEAQ (reference sequence). The CDR3 region has the DNA TGTGCCAGCAGCTTAGTTGGGACTAGCGGCGGTGAGCAGTTCTTC. Protein: CASSLVGTSGGEQFF.